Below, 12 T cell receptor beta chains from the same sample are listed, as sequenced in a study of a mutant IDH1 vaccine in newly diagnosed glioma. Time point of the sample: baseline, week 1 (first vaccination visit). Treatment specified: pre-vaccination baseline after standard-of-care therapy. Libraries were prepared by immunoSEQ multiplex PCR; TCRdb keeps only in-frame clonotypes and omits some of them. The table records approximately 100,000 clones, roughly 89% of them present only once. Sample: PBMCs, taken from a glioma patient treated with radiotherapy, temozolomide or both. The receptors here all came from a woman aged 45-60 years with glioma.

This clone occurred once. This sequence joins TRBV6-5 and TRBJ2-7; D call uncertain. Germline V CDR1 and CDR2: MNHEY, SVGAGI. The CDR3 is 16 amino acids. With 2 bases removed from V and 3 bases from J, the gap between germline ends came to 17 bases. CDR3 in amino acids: CASSYLRPERFYEQYF. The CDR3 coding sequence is TGTGCCAGCAGTTACCTTCGTCCGGAGCGATTCTACGAGCAGTACTTC.

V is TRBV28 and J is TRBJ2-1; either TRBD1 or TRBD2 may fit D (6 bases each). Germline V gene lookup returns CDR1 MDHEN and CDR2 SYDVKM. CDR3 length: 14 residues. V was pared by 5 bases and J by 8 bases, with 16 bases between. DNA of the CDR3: TGTGCCAGCAGTCAAGGACAGTGGAGGGATGAGCAGTTCTTC. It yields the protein CASSQGQWRDEQFF. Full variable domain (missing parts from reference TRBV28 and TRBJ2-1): DVKVTQSSRYLVKRTGEKVFLECVQDMDHENMFWYRQDPGLGLRLIYFSYDVKMKEKGDIPEGYSVSREKKERFSLILESASTNQTSMYLCASSQGQWRDEQFFGPGTRLTVL.

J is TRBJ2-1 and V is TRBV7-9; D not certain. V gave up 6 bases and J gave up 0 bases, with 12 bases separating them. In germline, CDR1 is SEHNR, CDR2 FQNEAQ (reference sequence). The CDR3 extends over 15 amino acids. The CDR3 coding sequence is TGTGCCAGCAGATCCCAGTTATACTCCTACAATGAGCAGTTCTTC. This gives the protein CASRSQLYSYNEQFF. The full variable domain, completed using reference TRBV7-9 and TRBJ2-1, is DTGVSQNPRHKITKRGQNVTFRCDPISEHNRLYWYRQTLGQGPEFLTYFQNEAQLEKSRLLSDRFSAERPKGSFSTLEIQRTEQGDSAMYLCASRSQLYSYNEQFFGPGTRLTVL.

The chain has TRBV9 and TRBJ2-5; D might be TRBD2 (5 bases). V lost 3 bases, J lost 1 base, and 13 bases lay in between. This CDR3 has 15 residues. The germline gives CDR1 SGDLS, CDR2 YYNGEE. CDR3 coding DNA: TGTGCCAGCAGCGCGCGAGGAGGCGGCCAAGAGACCCAGTACTTC. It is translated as CASSARGGGQETQYF.

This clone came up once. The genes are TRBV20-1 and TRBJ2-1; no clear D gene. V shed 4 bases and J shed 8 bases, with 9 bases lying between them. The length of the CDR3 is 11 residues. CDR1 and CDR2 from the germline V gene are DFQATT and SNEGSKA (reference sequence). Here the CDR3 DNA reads TGCAGTGCTACCCAGGCCCATGAGCAGTTCTTC. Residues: CSATQAHEQFF.

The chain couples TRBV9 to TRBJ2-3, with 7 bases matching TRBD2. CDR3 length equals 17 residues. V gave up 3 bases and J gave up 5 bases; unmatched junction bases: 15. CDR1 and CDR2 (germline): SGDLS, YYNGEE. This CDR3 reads CASSALGLAEGRDTQYF. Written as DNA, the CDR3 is TGTGCCAGCAGCGCCCTGGGGCTAGCGGAGGGGAGAGATACGCAGTATTTT.

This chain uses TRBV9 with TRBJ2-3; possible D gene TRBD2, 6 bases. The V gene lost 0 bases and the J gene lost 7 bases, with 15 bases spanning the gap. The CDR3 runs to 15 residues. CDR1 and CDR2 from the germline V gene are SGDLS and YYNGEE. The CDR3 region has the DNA TGTGCCAGCAGCGTAGAGGAGGGAGCAAGGAATACGCAGTATTTT. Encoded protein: CASSVEEGARNTQYF.

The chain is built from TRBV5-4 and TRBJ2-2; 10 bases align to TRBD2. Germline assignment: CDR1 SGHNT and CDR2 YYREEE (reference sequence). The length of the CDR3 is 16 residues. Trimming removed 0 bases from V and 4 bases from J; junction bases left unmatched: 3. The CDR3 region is CASSLVTSGATGELFF. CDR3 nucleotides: TGTGCCAGCAGCTTGGTTACTAGCGGGGCCACCGGGGAGCTGTTTTTT.

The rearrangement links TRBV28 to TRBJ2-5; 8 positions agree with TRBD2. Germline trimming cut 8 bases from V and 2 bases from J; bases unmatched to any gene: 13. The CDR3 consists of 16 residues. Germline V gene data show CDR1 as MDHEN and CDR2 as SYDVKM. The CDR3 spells CASGRQRGFAQETQYF. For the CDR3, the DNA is TGTGCCAGCGGTAGACAGCGGGGGTTTGCTCAAGAGACCCAGTACTTC. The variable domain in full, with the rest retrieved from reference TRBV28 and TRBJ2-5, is DVKVTQSSRYLVKRTGEKVFLECVQDMDHENMFWYRQDPGLGLRLIYFSYDVKMKEKGDIPEGYSVSREKKERFSLILESASTNQTSMYLCASGRQRGFAQETQYFGPGTRLLVL.

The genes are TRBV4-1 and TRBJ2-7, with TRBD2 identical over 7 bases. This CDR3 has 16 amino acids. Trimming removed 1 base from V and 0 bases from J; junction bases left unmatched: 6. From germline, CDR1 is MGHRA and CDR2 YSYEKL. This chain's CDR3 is CASSQGTGGSSYEQYF. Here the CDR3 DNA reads TGCGCCAGCAGCCAAGGGACGGGAGGATCCTCCTACGAGCAGTACTTC.

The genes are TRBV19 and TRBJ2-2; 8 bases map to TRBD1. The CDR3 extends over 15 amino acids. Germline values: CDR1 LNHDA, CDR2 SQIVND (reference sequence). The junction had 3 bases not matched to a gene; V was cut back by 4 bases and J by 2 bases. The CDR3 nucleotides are TGTGCCAGTAGTACGGGACAGGTTAACACCGGGGAGCTGTTTTTT. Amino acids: CASSTGQVNTGELFF.

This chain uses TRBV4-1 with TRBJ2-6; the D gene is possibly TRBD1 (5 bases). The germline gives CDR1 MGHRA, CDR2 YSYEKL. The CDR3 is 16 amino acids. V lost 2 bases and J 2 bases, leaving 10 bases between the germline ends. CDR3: CASSQWVGAGANVLTF. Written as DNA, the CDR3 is TGCGCCAGCAGCCAATGGGTAGGGGCTGGGGCCAACGTCCTGACTTTC.